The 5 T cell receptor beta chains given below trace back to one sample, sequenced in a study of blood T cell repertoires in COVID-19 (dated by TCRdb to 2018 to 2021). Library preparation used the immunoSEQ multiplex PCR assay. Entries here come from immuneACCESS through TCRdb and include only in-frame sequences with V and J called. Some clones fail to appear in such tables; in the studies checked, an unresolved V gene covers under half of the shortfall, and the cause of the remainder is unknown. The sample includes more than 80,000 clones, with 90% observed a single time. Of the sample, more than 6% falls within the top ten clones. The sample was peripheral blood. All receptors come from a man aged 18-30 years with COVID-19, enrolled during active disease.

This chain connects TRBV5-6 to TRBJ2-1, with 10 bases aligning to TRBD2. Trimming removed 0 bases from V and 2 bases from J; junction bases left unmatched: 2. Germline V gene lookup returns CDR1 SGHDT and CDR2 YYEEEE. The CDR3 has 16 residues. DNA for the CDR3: TGTGCCAGCAGCTTGGGTCTAGCGGGGGCCTACAATGAGCAGTTCTTC. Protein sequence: CASSLGLAGAYNEQFF.

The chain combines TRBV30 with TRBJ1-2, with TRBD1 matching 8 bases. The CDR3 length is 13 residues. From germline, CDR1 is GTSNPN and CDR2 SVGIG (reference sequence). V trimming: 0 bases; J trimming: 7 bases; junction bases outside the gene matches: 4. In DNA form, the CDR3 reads TGTGCCTGGAGTGTAGGGACAGGACTTGGCTACACCTTC. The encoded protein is CAWSVGTGLGYTF.

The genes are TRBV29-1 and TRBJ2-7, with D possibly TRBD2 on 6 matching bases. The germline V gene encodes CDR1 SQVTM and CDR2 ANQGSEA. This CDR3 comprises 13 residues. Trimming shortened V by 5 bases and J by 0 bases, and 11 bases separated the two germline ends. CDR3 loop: CSVRAGNSYEQYF. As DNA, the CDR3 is TGCAGCGTTAGAGCGGGCAACTCCTACGAGCAGTACTTC.

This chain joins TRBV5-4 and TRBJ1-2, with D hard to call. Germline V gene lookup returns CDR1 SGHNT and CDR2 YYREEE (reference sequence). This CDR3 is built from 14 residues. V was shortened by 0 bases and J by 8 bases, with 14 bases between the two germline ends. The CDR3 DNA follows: TGTGCCAGCAGCTTGGCGGCGGGTCTTCGAGGCTACACCTTC. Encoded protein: CASSLAAGLRGYTF.

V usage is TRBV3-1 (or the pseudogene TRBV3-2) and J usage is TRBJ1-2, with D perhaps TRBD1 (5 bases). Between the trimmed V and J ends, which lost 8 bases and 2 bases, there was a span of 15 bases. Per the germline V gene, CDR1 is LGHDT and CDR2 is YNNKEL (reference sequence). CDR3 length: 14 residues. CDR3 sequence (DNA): TGTGCCAGCGGAGGGGCGGGGAAGAACTATGGCTACACCTTC. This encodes CASGGAGKNYGYTF.